The TCR beta chain described here comes from a study of CD8 T cells in Susac syndrome. The ends were cut back, 3 bases at V and 0 bases at J, with 15 bases in the middle. This CDR3 has 17 residues. The germline CDR1 and CDR2 sequences are DFQATT and SNEGSKA (reference sequence). RNA, at roughly 0.45 to 1 ug, was reverse transcribed with random hexamers. TCRdb reprocessed the immunoSEQ multiplex PCR reads via MiXCR and lists one record per CDR3 protein. The sample consists of 150,000 to 180,000 distinct CDR3 sequences, nearly 97% of them appearing once. The chain uses TRBV20-1 and TRBJ1-6, with D unresolved. This receptor was obtained from a human donor with multiple sclerosis. Sequencing was carried out using CD8+ T cells from PBMCs. CDR3 coding DNA: TGCAGTGCTAGGGAATCAAGGGTTTACTCCTATAATTCACCCCTCCACTTT. It codes for CSARESRVYSYNSPLHF.